These 15 T cell receptor beta chains were all obtained from the same sample, sequenced in a study of CD8 T cells in ankylosing spondylitis. Using its own MiXCR run on the 5' RACE reads, TCRdb lists one record per CDR3 protein. The profile covers 350,000 or so distinct CDR3 sequences, with approximately 14% appearing a single time and approximately 1% taken by the ten largest. The sample consisted of blood, either unsorted or a sorted T cell fraction (not recorded which). These receptors came from a male donor with ankylosing spondylitis or in good health (not recorded which).

The sample holds many counts of this clonotype. This chain connects TRBV12-3 or TRBV12-4 to TRBJ2-5; perhaps TRBD2 as D (6 bases). The V end was cut by 7 bases, the J end by 5 bases, with 20 bases between. This CDR3 region has 15 residues. CDR3 amino acids: CASTPGGREWETQYF. CDR3 sequence (DNA): TGTGCCAGCACTCCCGGAGGGAGAGAGTGGGAGACCCAGTACTTC.

This chain links TRBV2 with TRBJ2-7; TRBD2 is a possible D gene (5 bases). V lost 10 bases and J 0 bases, leaving 10 bases between the germline ends. This CDR3 spans 12 amino acids. Germline V gives CDR1 SNHLY, CDR2 FYNNEI. The CDR3 spells CATGRLSYEQYF. The CDR3 nucleotides read TGTGCCACGGGAAGGCTCTCCTACGAGCAGTACTTC.

This clonotype has only a few counts. The V call is TRBV12-3 or TRBV12-4, the J call TRBJ2-6; no clear D. CDR3 length equals 15 residues. V was clipped by 4 bases and J by 0 bases, with 7 bases between them. The chain's CDR3 is CASSSQDSGANVLTF. In DNA, the CDR3 is TGTGCCAGCAGTTCCCAGGACTCTGGGGCCAACGTCCTGACTTTC.

The rearrangement uses TRBV10-3 and TRBJ2-2, with a possible D match to TRBD1 (6 bases). The CDR3 contains 15 residues. Trimming took off 2 bases at V and 4 bases at J, with 11 bases between the two ends. The germline gives CDR1 ENHRY, CDR2 SYGVKD. The chain's CDR3 is CAISERQAFTGELFF. CDR3 DNA: TGTGCCATCAGTGAGCGACAGGCTTTCACCGGGGAGCTGTTTTTT.

The rearrangement uses TRBV9 and TRBJ2-3, with TRBD2 matching 14 bases. V lost 10 bases, J lost 4 bases, and 8 bases stayed unmatched. CDR1 is SGDLS and CDR2 is YYNGEE in the germline V gene. The CDR3 is 15 residues long. This chain's CDR3 is CASGGTSGRADTQYF. The CDR3 bases are TGTGCCTCTGGGGGGACTAGCGGGAGAGCAGATACGCAGTATTTT.

The J gene is TRBJ2-7, the V gene TRBV10-2; 8 bases agree with TRBD2. The V gene end was trimmed by 6 bases and the J gene end by 5 bases; junction bases not matched to a gene: 3. The CDR3 contains 12 residues. Germline V gives CDR1 WSHSY, CDR2 SAAADI. Written as DNA, the CDR3 is TGCGCCAGCAGAGCGGGAGAGGACGAGCAGTACTTC. Encoded protein: CASRAGEDEQYF.

This clonotype was picked up a small number of times. J is TRBJ2-2 and V is TRBV12-3 or TRBV12-4; D uncertain. The CDR3 loop spans 16 amino acids. V lost 4 bases, J lost 0 bases, and 12 bases lay in between. The CDR3 is CASSSSRQSNTGELFF. The CDR3 DNA is TGTGCCAGCAGTTCCTCCCGTCAATCGAACACCGGGGAGCTGTTTTTT.

The chain is built from TRBV6-2 or TRBV6-3 and TRBJ2-1; 14 nucleotides agree with TRBD2. The CDR3 runs 16 residues. Germline assignment: CDR1 MNHEY and CDR2 SVGEGT. V dropped 10 bases and J dropped 5; count of bases not matched to a gene: 10. CDR3 in DNA: TGTGCCATTACCGGGACTAGCGGGAGCAGGAACAATGAGCAGTTCTTC. Translation gives CAITGTSGSRNNEQFF.

DNA for the CDR3: TGCGCCAGCAGCTTGCGGGGGCTGGACGGGGAGCTGTTTTTT. It encodes CASSLRGLDGELFF. V is TRBV5-1 and J is TRBJ2-2; tentatively, D is TRBD1 or TRBD2 (6 bases each). The CDR3 has 14 residues. The germline V and J ends were trimmed by 1 base and 7 bases, with 11 bases remaining between them. Germline V gene data show CDR1 as SGHRS and CDR2 as YFSETQ.

The chain recombines TRBV6-2 or TRBV6-3 with TRBJ1-1; TRBD1 might be the D (6 bases). Germline loops: CDR1 MNHEY, CDR2 SVGEGT. The ends were cut back, 8 bases at V and 2 bases at J, with 12 bases in the middle. The CDR3 sequence is 13 residues long. The CDR3 coding sequence is TGTGCCAGCCGACAGGTTCCTAACACTGAAGCTTTCTTT. Protein product: CASRQVPNTEAFF.

The chain couples TRBV5-1 to TRBJ2-1; 7 bases align to TRBD2. CDR3 size: 15 residues. Germline-derived CDR1 and CDR2 are SGHRS and YFSETQ. Losses at the gene ends were 0 bases for V and 6 bases for J; bases not matched to a gene: 6. This CDR3 reads CASSLEGGSINEQFF. In DNA, the CDR3 is TGCGCCAGCAGCTTGGAGGGCGGGAGTATCAATGAGCAGTTCTTC.

This clonotype was seen only a few times. J is TRBJ2-5 and V is TRBV11-2, with a tentative D call TRBD2 (7 bases). Germline CDR1 and CDR2: SGHAT and FQNNGV. V was pared by 2 bases and J by 2 bases, with 21 bases between. CDR3 length: 18 residues. The CDR3 region is CASSLSHLRRGGQETQYF. The CDR3 DNA sequence: TGTGCCAGCAGCTTAAGTCACCTACGAAGGGGGGGTCAAGAGACCCAGTACTTC.

This clonotype has a handful of counts. The V call is TRBV12-3 or TRBV12-4, the J call TRBJ2-7; 7 bases are a match to TRBD2. The CDR3 spans 13 residues. Trimming removed 4 bases from V and 3 bases from J; junction bases left unmatched: 3. The DNA for the CDR3 is TGTGCCAGCAGTTCGGGACTAAACTACGAGCAGTACTTC. It codes for CASSSGLNYEQYF.

This clonotype was recorded at least ten times. J is TRBJ2-2 and V is TRBV12-3 or TRBV12-4, with a possible D match to TRBD1 (5 bases). The CDR3 contains 15 residues. Trimming took off 5 bases at V and 1 base at J, with 11 bases between the two ends. The CDR3 DNA follows: TGTGCCAGCAGTCTTGACAGAATGAACACCGGGGAGCTGTTTTTT. It is translated as CASSLDRMNTGELFF.

This clonotype showed up just a few times. The chain links TRBV29-1 to TRBJ1-1; 8 nucleotides align to TRBD1. The V gene's germline CDR1 is SQVTM and CDR2 ANQGSEA. The trim removed 6 bases at V and 6 bases at J, leaving 9 bases unmatched. The CDR3 consists of 13 residues. For the CDR3, the DNA is TGCAGCGTGGGGGACAGGAAGGTTTCTGAAGCTTTCTTT. Encoded protein: CSVGDRKVSEAFF. Complete variable domain (other parts from reference TRBV29-1 and TRBJ1-1): SAVISQKPSRDICQRGTSLTIQCQVDSQVTMMFWYRQQPGQSLTLIATANQGSEATYESGFVIDKFPISRPNLTFSTLTVSNMSPEDSSIYLCSVGDRKVSEAFFGQGTRLTVV.